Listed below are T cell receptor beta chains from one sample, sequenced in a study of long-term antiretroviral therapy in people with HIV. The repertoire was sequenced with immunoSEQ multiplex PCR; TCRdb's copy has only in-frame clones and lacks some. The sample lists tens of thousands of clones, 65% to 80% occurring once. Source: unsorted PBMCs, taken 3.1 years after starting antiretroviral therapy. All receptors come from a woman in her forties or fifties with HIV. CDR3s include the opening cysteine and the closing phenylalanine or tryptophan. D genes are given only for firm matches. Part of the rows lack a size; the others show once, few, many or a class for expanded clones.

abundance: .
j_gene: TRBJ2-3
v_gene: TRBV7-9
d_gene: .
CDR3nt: TGTGCCAGCAGCCCTTATTACACAGATACGCAGTATTTT
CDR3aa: CASSPYYTDTQYF

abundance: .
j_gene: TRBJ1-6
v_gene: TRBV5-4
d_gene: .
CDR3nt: TGTGCCAGCAGCTTGGTTTTAAATTCACCCCTCCACTTT
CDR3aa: CASSLVLNSPLHF

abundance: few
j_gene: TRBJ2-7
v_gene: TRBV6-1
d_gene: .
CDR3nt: TGTGCCAGCGGGGGCCGTTCCTACGAGCAGTACTTC
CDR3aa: CASGGRSYEQYF

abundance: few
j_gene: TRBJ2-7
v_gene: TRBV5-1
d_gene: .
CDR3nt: TGCGCCAGCACCCCATTCCAGCCCTCCTACGAGCAGTACTTC
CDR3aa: CASTPFQPSYEQYF

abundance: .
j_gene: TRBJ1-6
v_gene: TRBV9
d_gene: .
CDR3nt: TGTGCCAGCAGCGTAGCAGGGGCCGGGAATTCACCCCTCCACTTT
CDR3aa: CASSVAGAGNSPLHF

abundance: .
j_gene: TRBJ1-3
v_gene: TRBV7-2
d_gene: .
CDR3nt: TGTGCCAGCAGCTTGTGGCCCTCCGGAAACACCATATATTTT
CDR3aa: CASSLWPSGNTIYF

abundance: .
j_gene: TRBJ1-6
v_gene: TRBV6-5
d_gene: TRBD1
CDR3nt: TGTGCCAGCGGAGGGACAGGGGGATCACCCCTCCACTTT
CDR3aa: CASGGTGGSPLHF

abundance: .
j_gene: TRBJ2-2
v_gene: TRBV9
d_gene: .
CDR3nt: TGTGCCAGCAGCGCCGTAACCGGGGAGCTGTTTTTT
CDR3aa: CASSAVTGELFF

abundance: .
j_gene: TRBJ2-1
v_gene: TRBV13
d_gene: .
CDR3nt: TGTGCCAGCGGGAACTACAATGAGCAGTTCTTC
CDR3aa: CASGNYNEQFF

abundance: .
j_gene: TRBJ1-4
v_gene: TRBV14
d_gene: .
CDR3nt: TGTGCCAGCAGCCAATTCCAGACAGGCTCTAATGAAAAACTGTTTTTT
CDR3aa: CASSQFQTGSNEKLFF

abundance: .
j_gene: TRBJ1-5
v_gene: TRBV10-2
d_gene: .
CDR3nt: TGCGCCAGCAGCCGGGACCGAGATCAGCCCCAGCATTTT
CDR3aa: CASSRDRDQPQHF

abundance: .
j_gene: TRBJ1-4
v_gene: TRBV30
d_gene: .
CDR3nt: TGTGCCTGGAGTGTGGGGGGGGCTAATGAAAAACTGTTTTTT
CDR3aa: CAWSVGGANEKLFF

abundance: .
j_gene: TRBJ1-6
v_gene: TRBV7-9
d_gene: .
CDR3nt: TGTGCCAGCAGCCTTGTGGAGGGTGGTAATTCACCCCTCCACTTT
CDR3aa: CASSLVEGGNSPLHF

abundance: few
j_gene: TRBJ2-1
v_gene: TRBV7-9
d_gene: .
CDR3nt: TGTGCCAGCAGCCGGGACCCCGTCGGCGAGCAGTTCTTC
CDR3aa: CASSRDPVGEQFF

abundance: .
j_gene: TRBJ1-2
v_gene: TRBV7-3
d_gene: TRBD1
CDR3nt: TGTGCCAGCAGCCCGACAGGGGTCTATGGCTACACCTTC
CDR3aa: CASSPTGVYGYTF

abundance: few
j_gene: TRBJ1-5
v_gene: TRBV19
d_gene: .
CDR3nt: TGTGCCAGTAGTACCTCCTTCCTTCCCCCTAGTCAGCCCCAGCATTTT
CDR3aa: CASSTSFLPPSQPQHF

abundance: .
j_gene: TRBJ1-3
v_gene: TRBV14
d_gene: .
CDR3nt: TGTGCCAGCAGCCGAATGAGGGCTGGAAACACCATATATTTT
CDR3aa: CASSRMRAGNTIYF

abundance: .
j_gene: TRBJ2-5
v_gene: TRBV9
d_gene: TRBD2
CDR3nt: TGTGCCAGCAGCGCCGGGACTAGCGGGGTCTACCAAGAGACCCAGTACTTC
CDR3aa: CASSAGTSGVYQETQYF

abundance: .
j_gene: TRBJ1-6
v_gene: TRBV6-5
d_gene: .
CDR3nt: TGTGCCAGCAGTTACTCGGCAGGTTCACCCCTCCACTTT
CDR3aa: CASSYSAGSPLHF

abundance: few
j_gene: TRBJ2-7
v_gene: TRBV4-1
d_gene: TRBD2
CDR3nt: TGCGCCAGCAGCCAGACTAGCGGGGGGGCCGACGAGCAGTACTTC
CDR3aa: CASSQTSGGADEQYF

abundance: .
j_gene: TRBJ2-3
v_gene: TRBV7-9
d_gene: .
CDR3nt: TGTGCCGGGTTCACAGATACGCAGTATTTT
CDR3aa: CAGFTDTQYF

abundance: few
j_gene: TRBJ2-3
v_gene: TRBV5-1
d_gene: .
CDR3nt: TGCGCCAGCAGCTTGGTGGGACCCTCGGGAACAGATACGCAGTATTTT
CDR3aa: CASSLVGPSGTDTQYF

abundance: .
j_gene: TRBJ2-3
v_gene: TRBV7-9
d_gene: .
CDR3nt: TGTGCCAGCAGCTTAGGGGGGGGGCCGCTGGCAGATACGCAGTATTTT
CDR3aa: CASSLGGGPLADTQYF

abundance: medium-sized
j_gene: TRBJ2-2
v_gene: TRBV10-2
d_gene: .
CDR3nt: TGCGCCAGCAGTGATAGAGGAACCGGGGAGCTGTTTTTT
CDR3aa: CASSDRGTGELFF

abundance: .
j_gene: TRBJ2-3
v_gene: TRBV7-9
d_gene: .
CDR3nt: TGTGCCAGCAGCGGGAATTCAGATACGCAGTATTTT
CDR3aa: CASSGNSDTQYF

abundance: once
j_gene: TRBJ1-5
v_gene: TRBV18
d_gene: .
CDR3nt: TGTGCCAGCTCACCCGACAGTTCGCCCCAGCATTTT
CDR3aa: CASSPDSSPQHF

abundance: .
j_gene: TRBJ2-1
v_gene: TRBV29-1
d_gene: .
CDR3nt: TGCAGCTTCCATTCCTACAATGAGCAGTTCTTC
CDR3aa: CSFHSYNEQFF

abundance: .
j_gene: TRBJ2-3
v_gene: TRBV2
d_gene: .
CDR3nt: TGTGCCACAGGGACGGTCTTCACAGATACGCAGTATTTT
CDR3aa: CATGTVFTDTQYF

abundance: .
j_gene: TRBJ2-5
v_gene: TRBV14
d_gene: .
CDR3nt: TGTGCCAGCAGCCCAAGAAGGGGGGTTGAAGAGACCCAGTACTTC
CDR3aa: CASSPRRGVEETQYF

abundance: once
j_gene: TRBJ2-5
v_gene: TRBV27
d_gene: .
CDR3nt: TGTGCCAGCAGTTTCGTCAGCGGGCAAGAGACCCAGTACTTC
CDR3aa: CASSFVSGQETQYF

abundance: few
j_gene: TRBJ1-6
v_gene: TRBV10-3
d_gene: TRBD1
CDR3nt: TGTGCCATCAGTGAAGGGGGCCGGGGGAATTCACCCCTCCACTTT
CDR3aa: CAISEGGRGNSPLHF

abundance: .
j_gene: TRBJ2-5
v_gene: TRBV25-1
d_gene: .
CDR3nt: TGTGCCAGCAGGTTAGCGGACCTCGGGGAGACCCAGTACTTC
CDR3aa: CASRLADLGETQYF

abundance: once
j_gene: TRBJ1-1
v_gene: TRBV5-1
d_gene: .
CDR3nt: TGCGCCAGCAGCCCAAACCAGGGTGTTGAAGCTTTCTTT
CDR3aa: CASSPNQGVEAFF

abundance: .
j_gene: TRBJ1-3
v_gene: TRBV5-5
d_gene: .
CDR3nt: TGTGCCAGCAGCTTGGGGGGGAGCGTTAGCTCTGGAAACACCATATATTTT
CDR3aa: CASSLGGSVSSGNTIYF

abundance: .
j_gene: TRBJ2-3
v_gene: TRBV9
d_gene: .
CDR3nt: TGTGCCAGCAGCGGAGCGAGGGGCATCACGCAGTATTTT
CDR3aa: CASSGARGITQYF

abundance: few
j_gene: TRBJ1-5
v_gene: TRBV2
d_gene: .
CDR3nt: TGTGCCAGCAGTGGGACAGCCAATTCCAATCAGCCCCAGCATTTT
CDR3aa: CASSGTANSNQPQHF

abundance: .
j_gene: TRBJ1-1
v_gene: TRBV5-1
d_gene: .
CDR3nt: TGCGCCAGCAGCCCGGGAGGGACCGGGCTGGCTGAAGCTTTCTTT
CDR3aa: CASSPGGTGLAEAFF

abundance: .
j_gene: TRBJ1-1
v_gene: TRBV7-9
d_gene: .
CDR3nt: TGTGCCAGCAGCGCAGGTGATCTCATGAACACTGAAGCTTTCTTT
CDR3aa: CASSAGDLMNTEAFF

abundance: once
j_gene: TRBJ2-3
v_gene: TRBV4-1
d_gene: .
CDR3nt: TGCGCCAGCAGCCAGGCCCCCTCAGTGGCAGCTAGCACAGATACGCAGTATTTT
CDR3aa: CASSQAPSVAASTDTQYF

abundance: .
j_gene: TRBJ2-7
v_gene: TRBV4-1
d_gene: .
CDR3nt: TGCGCCAGCAGCCAAGATTGGTACGAGTTCTCTTACGAGCAGTACTTC
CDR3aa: CASSQDWYEFSYEQYF

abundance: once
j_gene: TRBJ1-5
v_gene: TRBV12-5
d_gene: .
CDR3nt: TGTGCTAGTGGTTTGGACTATGATCAGCCCCAGCATTTT
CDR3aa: CASGLDYDQPQHF

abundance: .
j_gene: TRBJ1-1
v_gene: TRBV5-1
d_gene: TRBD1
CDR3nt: TGCGCCAGCAGCTTGGCGCAGGGGGCGCGGGATGCTTTCTTT
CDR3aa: CASSLAQGARDAFF

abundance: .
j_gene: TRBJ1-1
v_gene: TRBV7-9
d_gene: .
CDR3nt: TGTGCCAGCAGCAACCGGGACTTCGAAGCTTTCTTT
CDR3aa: CASSNRDFEAFF

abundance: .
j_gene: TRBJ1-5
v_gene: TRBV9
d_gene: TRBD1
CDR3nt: TGTGCCAGCAGCCCCAGGGGGGGGGCGGGCAATCAGCCCCAGCATTTT
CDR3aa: CASSPRGGAGNQPQHF

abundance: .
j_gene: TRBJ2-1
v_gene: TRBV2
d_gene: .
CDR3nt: TGTGCCAGCAGTGACGTTCCCGGCTCCTACAATGAGCAGTTCTTC
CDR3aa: CASSDVPGSYNEQFF

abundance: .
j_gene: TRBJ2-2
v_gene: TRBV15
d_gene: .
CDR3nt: TGTGCCACCAGCAGAGCGGTTCACTGGAGACAGGGAGGAGGGGATGACGGGGAGCTGTTTTTT
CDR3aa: CATSRAVHWRQGGGDDGELFF

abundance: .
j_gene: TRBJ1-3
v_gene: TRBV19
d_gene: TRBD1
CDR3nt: TGTGCCAGTAGTCTTACAGGGGACGGAAACACCATATATTTT
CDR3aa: CASSLTGDGNTIYF

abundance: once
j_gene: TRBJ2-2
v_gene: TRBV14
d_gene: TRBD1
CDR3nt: TGTGCCAGCAGCCCTGGACAGGGGTACACCGGGGAGCTGTTTTTT
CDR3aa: CASSPGQGYTGELFF

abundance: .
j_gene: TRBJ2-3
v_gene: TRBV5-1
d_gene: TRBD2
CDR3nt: TGCGCCAGCAGCCCCCGGACTAGCGGGGAAGATACGCAGTATTTT
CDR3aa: CASSPRTSGEDTQYF

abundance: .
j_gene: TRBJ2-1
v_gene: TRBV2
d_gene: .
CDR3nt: TGTGCCAGCAGTGAAACTAGTTTTGTCTATGAGCAGTTCTTC
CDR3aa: CASSETSFVYEQFF

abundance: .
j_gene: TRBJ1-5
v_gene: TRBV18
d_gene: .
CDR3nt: TGTGCCAGCTCAATAGAGGGAGGCGGCAATCAGCCCCAGCATTTT
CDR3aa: CASSIEGGGNQPQHF

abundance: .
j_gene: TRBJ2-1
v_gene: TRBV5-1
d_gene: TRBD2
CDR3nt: TGCGCCAGCGCCGGAGGCGGGGGGCCAAACAATGAGCAGTTCTTC
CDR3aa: CASAGGGGPNNEQFF

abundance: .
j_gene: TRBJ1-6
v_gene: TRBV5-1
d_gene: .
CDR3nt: TGCGCCAGCAGCTTAACAAAAGGCGGTTCACCCCTCCACTTT
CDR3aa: CASSLTKGGSPLHF